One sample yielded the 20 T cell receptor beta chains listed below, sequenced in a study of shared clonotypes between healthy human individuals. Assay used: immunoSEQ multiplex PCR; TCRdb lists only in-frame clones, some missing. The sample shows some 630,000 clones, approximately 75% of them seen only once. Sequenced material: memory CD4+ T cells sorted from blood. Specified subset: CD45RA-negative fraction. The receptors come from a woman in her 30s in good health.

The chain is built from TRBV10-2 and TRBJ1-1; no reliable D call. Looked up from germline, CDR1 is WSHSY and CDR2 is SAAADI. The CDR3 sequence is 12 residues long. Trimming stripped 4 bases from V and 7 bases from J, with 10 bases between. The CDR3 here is CASSAWGVEAFF. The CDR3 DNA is TGCGCCAGCAGTGCTTGGGGAGTTGAAGCTTTCTTT.

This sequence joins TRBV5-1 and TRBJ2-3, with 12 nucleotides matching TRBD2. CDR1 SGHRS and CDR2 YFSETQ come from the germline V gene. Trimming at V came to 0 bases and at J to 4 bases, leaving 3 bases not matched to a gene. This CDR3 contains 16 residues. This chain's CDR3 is CASSLGTSGIPDTQYF. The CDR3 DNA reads TGCGCCAGCAGCTTGGGGACTAGCGGGATCCCAGATACGCAGTATTTT. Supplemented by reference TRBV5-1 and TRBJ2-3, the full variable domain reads KAGVTQTPRYLIKTRGQQVTLSCSPISGHRSVSWYQQTPGQGLQFLFEYFSETQRNKGNFPGRFSGRQFSNSRSEMNVSTLELGDSALYLCASSLGTSGIPDTQYFGPGTRLTVL.

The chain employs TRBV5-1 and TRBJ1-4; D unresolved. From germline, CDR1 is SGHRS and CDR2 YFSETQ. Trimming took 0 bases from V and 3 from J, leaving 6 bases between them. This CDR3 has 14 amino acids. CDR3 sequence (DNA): TGCGCCAGCAGCTTGGTCGGGTCTAATGAAAAACTGTTTTTT. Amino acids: CASSLVGSNEKLFF.

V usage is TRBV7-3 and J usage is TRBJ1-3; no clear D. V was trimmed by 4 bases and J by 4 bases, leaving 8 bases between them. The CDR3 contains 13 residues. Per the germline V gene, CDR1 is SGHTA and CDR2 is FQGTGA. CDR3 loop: CASSWEPGNTIYF. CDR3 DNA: TGTGCCAGCAGCTGGGAACCCGGAAACACCATATATTTT. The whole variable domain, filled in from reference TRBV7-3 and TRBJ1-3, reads GAGVSQTPSNKVTEKGKYVELRCDPISGHTALYWYRQSLGQGPEFLIYFQGTGAADDSGLPNDRFFAVRPEGSVSTLKIQRTERGDSAVYLCASSWEPGNTIYFGEGSWLTVV.

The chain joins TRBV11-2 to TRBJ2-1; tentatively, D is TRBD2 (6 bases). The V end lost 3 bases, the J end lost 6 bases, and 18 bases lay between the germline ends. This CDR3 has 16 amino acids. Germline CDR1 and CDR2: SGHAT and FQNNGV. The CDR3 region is CASSFRPGGLRNEQFF. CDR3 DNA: TGTGCCAGCAGCTTTAGACCGGGTGGACTACGCAATGAGCAGTTCTTC. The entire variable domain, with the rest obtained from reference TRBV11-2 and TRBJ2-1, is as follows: EAGVAQSPRYKIIEKRQSVAFWCNPISGHATLYWYQQILGQGPKLLIQFQNNGVVDDSQLPKDRFSAERLKGVDSTLKIQPAKLEDSAVYLCASSFRPGGLRNEQFFGPGTRLTVL.

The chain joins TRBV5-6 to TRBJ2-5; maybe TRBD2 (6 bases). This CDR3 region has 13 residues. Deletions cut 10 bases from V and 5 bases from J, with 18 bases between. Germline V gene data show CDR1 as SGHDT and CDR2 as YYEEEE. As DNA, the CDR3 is TGTGCCGCCATATACGGCGGGGTTGAGACCCAGTACTTC. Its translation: CAAIYGGVETQYF.

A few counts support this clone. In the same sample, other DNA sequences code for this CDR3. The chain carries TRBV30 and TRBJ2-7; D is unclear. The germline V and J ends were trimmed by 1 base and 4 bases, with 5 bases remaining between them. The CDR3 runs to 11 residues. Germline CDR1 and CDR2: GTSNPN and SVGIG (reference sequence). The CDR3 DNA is TGTGCCTGGAGTGGGGGATACGAGCAGTACTTC. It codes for CAWSGGYEQYF. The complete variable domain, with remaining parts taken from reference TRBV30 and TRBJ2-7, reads SQTIHQWPATLVQPVGSPLSLECTVEGTSNPNLYWYRQAAGRGLQLLFYSVGIGQISSEVPQNLSASRPQDRQFILSSKKLLLSDSGFYLCAWSGGYEQYFGPGTRLTVT.

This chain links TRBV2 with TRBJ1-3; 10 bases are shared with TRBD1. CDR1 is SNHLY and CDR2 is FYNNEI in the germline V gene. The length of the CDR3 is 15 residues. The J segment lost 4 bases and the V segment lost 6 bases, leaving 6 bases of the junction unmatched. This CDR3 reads CASSEGQGYGNTIYF. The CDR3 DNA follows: TGTGCCAGCAGCGAGGGACAGGGGTACGGAAACACCATATATTTT.

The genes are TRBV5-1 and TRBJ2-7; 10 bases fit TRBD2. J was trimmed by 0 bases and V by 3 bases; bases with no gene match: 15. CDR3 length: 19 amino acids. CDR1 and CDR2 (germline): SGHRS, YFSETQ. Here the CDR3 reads CASSSLGVAGGPSSYEQYF. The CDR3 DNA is TGCGCCAGCAGCTCCCTGGGGGTAGCGGGAGGACCTAGCTCCTACGAGCAGTACTTC.

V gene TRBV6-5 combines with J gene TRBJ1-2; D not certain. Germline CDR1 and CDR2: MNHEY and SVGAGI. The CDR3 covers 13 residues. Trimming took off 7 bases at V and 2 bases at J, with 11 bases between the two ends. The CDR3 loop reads CASTNTRNYGYTF. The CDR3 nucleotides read TGTGCCAGCACCAACACCCGAAACTATGGCTACACCTTC.

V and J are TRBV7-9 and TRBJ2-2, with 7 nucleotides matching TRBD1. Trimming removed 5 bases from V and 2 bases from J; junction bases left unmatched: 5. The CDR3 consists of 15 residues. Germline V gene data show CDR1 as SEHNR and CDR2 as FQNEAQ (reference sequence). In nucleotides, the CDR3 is TGTGCCAGCAGCGAGGGACAGATTAACACCGGGGAGCTGTTTTTT. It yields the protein CASSEGQINTGELFF. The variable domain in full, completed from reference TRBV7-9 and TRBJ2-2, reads DTGVSQNPRHKITKRGQNVTFRCDPISEHNRLYWYRQTLGQGPEFLTYFQNEAQLEKSRLLSDRFSAERPKGSFSTLEIQRTEQGDSAMYLCASSEGQINTGELFFGEGSRLTVL.

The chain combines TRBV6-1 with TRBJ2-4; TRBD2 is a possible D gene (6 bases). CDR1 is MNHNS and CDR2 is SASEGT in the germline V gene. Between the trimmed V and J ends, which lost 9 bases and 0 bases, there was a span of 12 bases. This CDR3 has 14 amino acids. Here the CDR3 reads CARVADVAKNIQYF. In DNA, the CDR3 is TGTGCCAGGGTAGCGGACGTAGCCAAAAACATTCAGTACTTC.

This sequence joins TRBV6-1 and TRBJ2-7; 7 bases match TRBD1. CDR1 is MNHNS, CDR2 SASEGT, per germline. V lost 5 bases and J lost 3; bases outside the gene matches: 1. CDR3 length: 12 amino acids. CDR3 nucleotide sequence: TGTGCCAGCAGTCGACAGGGCTACGAGCAGTACTTC. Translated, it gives CASSRQGYEQYF.

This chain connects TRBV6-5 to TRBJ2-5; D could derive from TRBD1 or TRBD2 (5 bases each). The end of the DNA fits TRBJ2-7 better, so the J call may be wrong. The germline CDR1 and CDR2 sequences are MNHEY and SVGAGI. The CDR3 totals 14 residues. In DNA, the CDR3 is TGTGCCAGCAGCCCACGGGACGGATCCTACGAGCAGTACTTC. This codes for CASSPRDGSYEQYF.

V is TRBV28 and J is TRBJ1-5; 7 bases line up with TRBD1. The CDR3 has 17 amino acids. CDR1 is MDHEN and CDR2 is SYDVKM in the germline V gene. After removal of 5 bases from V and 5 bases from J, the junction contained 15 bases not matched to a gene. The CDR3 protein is CASSTGVGWIRDQPQHF. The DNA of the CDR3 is TGTGCCAGCAGTACAGGGGTTGGGTGGATAAGGGATCAGCCCCAGCATTTT.

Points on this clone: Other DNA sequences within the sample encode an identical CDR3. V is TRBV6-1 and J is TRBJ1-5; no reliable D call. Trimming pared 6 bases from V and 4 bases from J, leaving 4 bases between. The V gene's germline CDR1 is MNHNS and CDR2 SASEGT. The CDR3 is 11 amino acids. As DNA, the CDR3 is TGTGCCAGCAGGGATAATCAGCCCCAGCATTTT. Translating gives CASRDNQPQHF.

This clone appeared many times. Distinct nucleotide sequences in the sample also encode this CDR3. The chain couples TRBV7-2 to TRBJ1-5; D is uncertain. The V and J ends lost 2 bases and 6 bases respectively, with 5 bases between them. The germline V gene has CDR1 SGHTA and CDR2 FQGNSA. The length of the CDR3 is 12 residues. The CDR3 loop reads CASSLRGQPQHF. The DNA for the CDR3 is TGTGCCAGCAGCTTAAGAGGTCAGCCCCAGCATTTT.

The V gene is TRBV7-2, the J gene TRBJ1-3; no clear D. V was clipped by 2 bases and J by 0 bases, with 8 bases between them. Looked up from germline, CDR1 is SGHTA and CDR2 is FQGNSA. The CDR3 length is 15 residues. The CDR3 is CASSLTPTSGNTIYF. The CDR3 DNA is TGTGCCAGCAGCTTAACCCCCACCTCTGGAAACACCATATATTTT. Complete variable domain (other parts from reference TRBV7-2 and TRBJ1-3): GAGVSQSPSNKVTEKGKDVELRCDPISGHTALYWYRQSLGQGLEFLIYFQGNSAPDKSGLPSDRFSAERTGGSVSTLTIQRTQQEDSAVYLCASSLTPTSGNTIYFGEGSWLTVV.

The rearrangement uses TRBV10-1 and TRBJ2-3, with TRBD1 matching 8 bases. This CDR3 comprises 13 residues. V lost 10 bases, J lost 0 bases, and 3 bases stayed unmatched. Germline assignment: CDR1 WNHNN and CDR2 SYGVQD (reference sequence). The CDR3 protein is CATGQGSTDTQYF. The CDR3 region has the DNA TGCGCCACTGGACAGGGTAGCACAGATACGCAGTATTTT.

The CDR3 loop reads CASSRSQEDTGELFF. CDR3 in DNA: TGTGCCAGCTCACGAAGTCAGGAAGACACCGGGGAGCTGTTTTTT. The V and J genes are TRBV18 and TRBJ2-2, with D unresolved. There are 15 residues in the CDR3. V was trimmed by 4 bases and J by 3 bases, leaving 12 bases between them. CDR1 and CDR2 from the germline V gene are KGHSH and LQKENI.